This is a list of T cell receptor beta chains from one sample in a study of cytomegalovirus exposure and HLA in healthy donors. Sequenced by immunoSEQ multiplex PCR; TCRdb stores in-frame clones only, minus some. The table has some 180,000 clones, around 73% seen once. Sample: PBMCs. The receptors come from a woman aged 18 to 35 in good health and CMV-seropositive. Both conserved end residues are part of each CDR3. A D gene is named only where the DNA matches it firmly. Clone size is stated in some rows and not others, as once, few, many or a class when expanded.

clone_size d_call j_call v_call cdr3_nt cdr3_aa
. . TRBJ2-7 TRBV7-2 TGTGCCAGCAGCTTCGGTACAGGGAGCTCCTACGAGCAGTACTTC CASSFGTGSSYEQYF
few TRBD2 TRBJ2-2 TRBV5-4 TGTGCCAGCAGCCTTACTAGCGTTAACACCGGGGAGCTGTTTTTT CASSLTSVNTGELFF
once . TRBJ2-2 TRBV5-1 TGCGCCAGCAGTGATACCGCGGGGCCCGGGGAGCTGTTTTTT CASSDTAGPGELFF
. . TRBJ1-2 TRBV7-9 TGTGCCAGCAGCTTAACAGTTAACTATGGCTACACCTTC CASSLTVNYGYTF
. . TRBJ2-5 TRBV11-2 TGTGCCAGCAGCTCCCTCCGGAGGCGGGAGACCCAGTACTTC CASSSLRRRETQYF
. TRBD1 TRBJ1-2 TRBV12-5 TGTGCTAGTGGGGAGGACAGGGGACGGGGCTACACCTTC CASGEDRGRGYTF
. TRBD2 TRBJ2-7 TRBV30 TGTGCCTGGAGTGCGGGCGGGGGGGGCAAGGACGAGCAGTACTTC CAWSAGGGGKDEQYF
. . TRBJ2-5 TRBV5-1 TGCGCCAGCAGCCTATCGCAGGGCTTGGAGACCCAGTACTTC CASSLSQGLETQYF
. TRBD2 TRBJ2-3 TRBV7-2 TGTGCCAGCAGCTTAGCGACAACTAGCGGGGGGGTCTTCCGCACAGATACGCAGTATTTT CASSLATTSGGVFRTDTQYF
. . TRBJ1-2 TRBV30 TGTGCCTGGGGGGGCTTGGATGGCTACACCTTC CAWGGLDGYTF
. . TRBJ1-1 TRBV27 TGTGCCAGCAGTGCTTCAGGGTTACACACTGAAGCTTTCTTT CASSASGLHTEAFF
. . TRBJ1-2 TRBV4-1 TGCGCCAGCAGCCAAGTTGTGGGCTGTGGCTACACCTTC CASSQVVGCGYTF
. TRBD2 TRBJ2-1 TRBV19 TGTGCCAGTAAGATGGGACTAGCGGCCCGCAATGAGCAGTTCTTC CASKMGLAARNEQFF
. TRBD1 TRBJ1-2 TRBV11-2 TGTGCCAGCAGCCTCCCCGGGACAGGGTTTGTAGGCTACACCTTC CASSLPGTGFVGYTF
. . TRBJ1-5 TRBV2 TGTGCCAGCAGTGAACAGGGCGGCAATCAGCCCCAGCATTTT CASSEQGGNQPQHF
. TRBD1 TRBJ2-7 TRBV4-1 TGCGCCAGCAGCGAAGGACAGGCCTACGAGCAGTACTTC CASSEGQAYEQYF
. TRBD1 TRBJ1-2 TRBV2 TGTGCCGGGTCCGGGACAGGGCCCCGTGGCTACACCTTC CAGSGTGPRGYTF
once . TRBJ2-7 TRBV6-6 TGTGCCAGCAGTTATTTCCTAGGGGGGGTTTCCTACGAGCAGTACTTC CASSYFLGGVSYEQYF
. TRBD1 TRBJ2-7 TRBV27 TGTGCCAGCAGTTTTGTGGGACAGGGAGCCTACGAGCAGTACTTC CASSFVGQGAYEQYF
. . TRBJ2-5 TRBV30 TGTGCCTGGAGTGTACTCGTCCAAGAGACCCAGTACTTC CAWSVLVQETQYF
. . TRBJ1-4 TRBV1 TGCACCAGCAGCCACCTGATGTCGAGGCGGCATAATGAAAAACTGTTTTTT CTSSHLMSRRHNEKLFF
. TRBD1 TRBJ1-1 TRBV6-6 TGTGCCAGCAGATCCCGACAGGGACCGAACACTGAAGCTTTCTTT CASRSRQGPNTEAFF
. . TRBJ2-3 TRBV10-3 TGTGCCATCAGCCCGGTGGAGGCTGGGGCAGATACGCAGTATTTT CAISPVEAGADTQYF
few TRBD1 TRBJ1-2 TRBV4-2 TGTGCCAGCAGCCAAGAGGGACAGGGAAGCGGCTACACCTTC CASSQEGQGSGYTF
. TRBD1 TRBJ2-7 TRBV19 TGTGCCAGTAGTCTCCCCGGGACAGGGGCCGAGCAGTACTTC CASSLPGTGAEQYF
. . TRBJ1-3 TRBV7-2 TGTGCCAGCAGCTCCCCCCGGTCTGGAAACACCATATATTTT CASSSPRSGNTIYF
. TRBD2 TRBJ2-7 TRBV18 TGTGCCAGCTTGGAAGGGACTAGCTCCTACGAGCAGTACTTC CASLEGTSSYEQYF
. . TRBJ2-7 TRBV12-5 TGTGCTAGTGGGCAGGGGAGCTCCTACGAGCAGTACTTC CASGQGSSYEQYF
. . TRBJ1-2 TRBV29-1 TGCAGCGTTGAACGCGGTAACTATGGCTACACCTTC CSVERGNYGYTF
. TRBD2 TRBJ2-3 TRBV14 TGTGCCAGCAGCCAACTAGCGGGGGGGCTAACAGATACGCAGTATTTT CASSQLAGGLTDTQYF
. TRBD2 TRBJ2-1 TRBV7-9 TGTGCCAGCAGCCAACAGGCTGGTAGCGGGGGGGCGAGGCAGTTCTTC CASSQQAGSGGARQFF
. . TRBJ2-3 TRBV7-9 TGTGCCAGCAGCTTAGGGACACCCGAAGATACGCAGTATTTT CASSLGTPEDTQYF
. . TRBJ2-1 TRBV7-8 TGTGCCAGCAGCTTAGAGTCAGCAGGGGCCTCTATGTCGTACAATGAGCAGTTCTTC CASSLESAGASMSYNEQFF
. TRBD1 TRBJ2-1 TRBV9 TGTGCCAGCAGCTCTGGGAGGGACAGGGGATATGAGCAGTTCTTC CASSSGRDRGYEQFF
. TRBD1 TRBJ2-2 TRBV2 TGTGCCAGCCTAGGGACAGCGATCCCGAACACCGGGGAGCTGTTTTTT CASLGTAIPNTGELFF
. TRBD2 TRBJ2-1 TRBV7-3 TGTGCCAGCAGCCCCGGGGGGGCTATTGATGAGCAGTTCTTC CASSPGGAIDEQFF
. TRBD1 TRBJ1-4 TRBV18 TGTGCCAGCTCACCCGGGACAGGGCATGAAAAACTGTTTTTT CASSPGTGHEKLFF
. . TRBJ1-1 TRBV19 TGTGCCAGTAGTCTGACGGCTAGATTAGCTTTCTTT CASSLTARLAFF
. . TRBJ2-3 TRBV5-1 TGCGCCAGCAGCCCGCGTCCTCGGTTTAGCACAGATACGCAGTATTTT CASSPRPRFSTDTQYF
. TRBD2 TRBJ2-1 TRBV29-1 TGCAGCGTTAGACTAGCGGGGGCCCTGGGAGCAATAGTCTTC CSVRLAGALGAIVF
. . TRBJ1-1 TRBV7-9 TGTGCCAGCAGCTTAGAAGGGGACACTGAAGCTTTCTTT CASSLEGDTEAFF
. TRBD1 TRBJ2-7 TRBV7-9 TGTTCCAGCAGCTTTCGGGACAGAACTTCCTACGAGCAGTACTTC CSSSFRDRTSYEQYF
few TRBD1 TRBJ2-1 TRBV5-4 TGTGCCAGCAGCTTGGAGGGGGGGGACAGGGAAAAGTTCTTC CASSLEGGDREKFF
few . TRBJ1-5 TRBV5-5 TGTGCCAGCAGCTTGGGCAGGGCGAGTAGCAATCAGCCCCAGCATTTT CASSLGRASSNQPQHF
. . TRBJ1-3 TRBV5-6 TGTGCCAGCAGCTTGCTACCCTCTGGAAACACCATATATTTT CASSLLPSGNTIYF